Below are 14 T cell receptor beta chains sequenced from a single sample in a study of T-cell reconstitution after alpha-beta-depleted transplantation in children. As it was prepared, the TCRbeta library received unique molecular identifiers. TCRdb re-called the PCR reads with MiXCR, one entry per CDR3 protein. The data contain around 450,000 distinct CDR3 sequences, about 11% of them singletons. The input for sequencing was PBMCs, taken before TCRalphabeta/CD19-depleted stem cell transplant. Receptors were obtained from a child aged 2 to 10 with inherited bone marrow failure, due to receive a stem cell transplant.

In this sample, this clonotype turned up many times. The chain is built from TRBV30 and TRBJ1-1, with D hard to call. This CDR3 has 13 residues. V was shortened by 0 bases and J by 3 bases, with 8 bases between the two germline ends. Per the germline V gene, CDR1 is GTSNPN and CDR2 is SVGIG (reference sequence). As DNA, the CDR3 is TGTGCCTGGAGTGTTAACCTCTACACTGAAGCTTTCTTT. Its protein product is CAWSVNLYTEAFF.

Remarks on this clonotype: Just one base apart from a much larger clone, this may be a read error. The CDR3 here is CATSIIGSGELFF. CDR3 bases: TGTGCCACCTCAATCATCGGGTCAGGGGAACTGTTTTTT. The rearrangement joins TRBV12-3 or TRBV12-4 to TRBJ1-4, with D tentatively TRBD1 (6 bases). Between the trimmed V and J ends, which lost 10 bases and 12 bases, there was a span of 21 bases. CDR3 length: 13 amino acids.

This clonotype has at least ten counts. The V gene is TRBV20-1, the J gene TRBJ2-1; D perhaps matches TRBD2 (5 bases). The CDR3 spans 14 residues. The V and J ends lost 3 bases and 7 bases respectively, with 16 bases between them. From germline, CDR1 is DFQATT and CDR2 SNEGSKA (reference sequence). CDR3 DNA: TGCAGTGCTAGTAGTCCGGGATTGGGGAATGAGCAGTTCTTC. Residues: CSASSPGLGNEQFF.

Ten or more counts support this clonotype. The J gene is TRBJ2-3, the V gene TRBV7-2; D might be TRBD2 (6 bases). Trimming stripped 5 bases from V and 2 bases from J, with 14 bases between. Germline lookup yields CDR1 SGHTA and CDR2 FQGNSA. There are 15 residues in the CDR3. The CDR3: CASSRGTFSTDTQYF. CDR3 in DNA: TGTGCCAGCAGCCGGGGGACGTTCTCCACAGATACGCAGTATTTT.

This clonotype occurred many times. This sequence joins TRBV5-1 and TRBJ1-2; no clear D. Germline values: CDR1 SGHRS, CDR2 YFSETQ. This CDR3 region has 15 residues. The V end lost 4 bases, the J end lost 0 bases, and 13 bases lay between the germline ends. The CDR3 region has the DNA TGCGCCAGCAGCGCCTTGGGTGCGGCTAACTATGGCTACACCTTC. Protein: CASSALGAANYGYTF.

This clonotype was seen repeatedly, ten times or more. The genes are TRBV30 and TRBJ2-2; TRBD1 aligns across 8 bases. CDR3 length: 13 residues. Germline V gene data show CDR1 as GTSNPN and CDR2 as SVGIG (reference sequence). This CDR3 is CARGRGRTGELFF. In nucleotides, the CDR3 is TGTGCTCGGGGCAGGGGGCGCACCGGGGAGCTGTTTTTT.

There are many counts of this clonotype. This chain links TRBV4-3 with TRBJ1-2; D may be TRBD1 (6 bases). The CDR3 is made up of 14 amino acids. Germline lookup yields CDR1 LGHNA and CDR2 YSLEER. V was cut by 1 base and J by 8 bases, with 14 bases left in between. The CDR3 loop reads CASSQVPGQQGYTF. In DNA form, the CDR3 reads TGCGCCAGCAGCCAAGTTCCAGGACAGCAAGGCTACACCTTC.

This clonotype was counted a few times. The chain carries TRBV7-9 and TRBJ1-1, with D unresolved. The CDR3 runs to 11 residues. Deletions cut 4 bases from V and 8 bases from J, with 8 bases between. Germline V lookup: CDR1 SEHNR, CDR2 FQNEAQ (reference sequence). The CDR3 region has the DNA TGTGCCAGCAGCTCGCGACCAGAAGCTTTCTTT. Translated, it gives CASSSRPEAFF.

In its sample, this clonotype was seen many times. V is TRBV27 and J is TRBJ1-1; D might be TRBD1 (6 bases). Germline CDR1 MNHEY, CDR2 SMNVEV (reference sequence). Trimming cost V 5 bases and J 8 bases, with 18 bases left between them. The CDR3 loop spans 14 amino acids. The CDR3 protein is CASSPGTPVPEAFF. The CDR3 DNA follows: TGTGCCAGCAGTCCCGGGACACCCGTCCCCGAAGCTTTCTTT.

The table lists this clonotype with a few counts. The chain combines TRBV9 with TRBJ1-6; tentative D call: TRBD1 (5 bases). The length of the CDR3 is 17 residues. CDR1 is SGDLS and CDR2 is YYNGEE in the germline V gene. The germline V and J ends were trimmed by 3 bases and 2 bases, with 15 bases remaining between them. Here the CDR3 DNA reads TGTGCCAGCAGCGCGGGGGGTTTAGGAGCCTATAATTCACCCCTCCACTTT. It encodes CASSAGGLGAYNSPLHF.

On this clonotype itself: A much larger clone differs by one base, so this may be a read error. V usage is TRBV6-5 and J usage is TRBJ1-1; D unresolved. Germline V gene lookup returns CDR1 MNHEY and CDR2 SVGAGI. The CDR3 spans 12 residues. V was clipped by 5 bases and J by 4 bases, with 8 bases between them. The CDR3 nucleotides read TGTGCCAGCAGTAAAACGACCACTGAAGCTTTCTTT. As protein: CASSKTTTEAFF.

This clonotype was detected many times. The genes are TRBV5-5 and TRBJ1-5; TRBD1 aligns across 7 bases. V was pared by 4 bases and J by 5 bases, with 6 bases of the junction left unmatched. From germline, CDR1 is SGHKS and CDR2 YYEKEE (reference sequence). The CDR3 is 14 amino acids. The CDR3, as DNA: TGTGCCAGCAGCACACAGGGGAGGGATCAGCCCCAGCATTTT. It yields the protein CASSTQGRDQPQHF. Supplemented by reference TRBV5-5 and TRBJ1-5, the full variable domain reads DAGVTQSPTHLIKTRGQQVTLRCSPISGHKSVSWYQQVLGQGPQFIFQYYEKEERGRGNFPDRFSARQFPNYSSELNVNALLLGDSALYLCASSTQGRDQPQHFGDGTRLSIL.

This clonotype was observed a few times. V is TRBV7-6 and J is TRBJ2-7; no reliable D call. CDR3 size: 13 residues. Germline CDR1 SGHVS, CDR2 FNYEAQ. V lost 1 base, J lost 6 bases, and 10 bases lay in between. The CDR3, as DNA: TGTGCCAGCAGCTTAGGGCCAGTCAGCGAGCAGTACTTC. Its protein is CASSLGPVSEQYF.

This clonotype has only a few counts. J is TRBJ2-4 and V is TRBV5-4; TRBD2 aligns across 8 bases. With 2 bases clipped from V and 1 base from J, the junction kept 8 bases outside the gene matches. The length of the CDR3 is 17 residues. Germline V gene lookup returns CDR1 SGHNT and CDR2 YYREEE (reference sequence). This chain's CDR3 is CASSFIAGGYAKNIQYF. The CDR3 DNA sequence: TGTGCCAGCAGCTTCATCGCGGGGGGTTACGCCAAAAACATTCAGTACTTC.